This entry lists 4 T cell receptor beta chains sequenced from one sample in a study of T cells expressing NK-cell markers. TCRdb reprocessed the 5' RACE reads and reports one entry per CDR3 protein, with no DNA. The sample table includes hundreds of thousands of distinct CDR3 sequences. Sequencing input: blood T cells: a sorted CD56 or NKG2C T cell subset, CD4+ or CD8+ T cells, or bulk PBMC T cells (not recorded which). The receptors stem from a woman between 18 and 75 years old in good health.

This chain uses TRBV5-6 with TRBJ2-1; TCRdb's D call, TRBD1, is unchecked because there is no DNA. This CDR3 contains 15 residues. Germline CDR1 reads SGHDT; CDR2 reads YYEEEE. This CDR3 is CASSDPTQGDNEQFF.

V is TRBV3-1 and J is TRBJ2-3. CDR3 size: 14 residues. Germline CDR1 is LGHDT and CDR2 is YNNKEL (reference sequence). The CDR3 reads CASSSFSSTDTQYF.

J is TRBJ2-7 and V is TRBV2; TCRdb picks TRBD2, but there is no DNA to check that call. CDR1 and CDR2 from the germline V gene are SNHLY and FYNNEI. CDR3 length equals 14 residues. The CDR3 sequence is CASRVRVESYEQYF.

This rearrangement joins TRBV7-2 to TRBJ2-2. The CDR3 loop spans 12 amino acids. Germline lookup yields CDR1 SGHTA and CDR2 FQGNSA. The CDR3 sequence: CASSLYPGDLFF.